These 27 T cell receptor beta chains originate from one sample sequenced in a study of T cell responses to AZD1222 COVID-19 vaccine. Measured with immunoSEQ multiplex PCR; TCRdb has only the in-frame clones, and not every one. The table has about 67,000 clones, roughly 80% seen once. The sequences come from peripheral blood, collected 28 days after the second AZD1222 dose. The receptors originated from an adult who received the AZD1222 COVID-19 vaccine.

The rearrangement links TRBV29-1 to TRBJ2-7, with 10 bases identical to TRBD1. The CDR3 is 13 amino acids. Germline assignment: CDR1 SQVTM and CDR2 ANQGSEA. The J segment lost 6 bases and the V segment lost 6 bases, leaving 8 bases of the junction unmatched. CDR3 sequence: CSVSGTGALEQYF. The CDR3 nucleotides are TGCAGCGTCTCCGGGACAGGGGCACTCGAGCAGTACTTC.

This clone was picked up one time. The rearrangement uses TRBV27 and TRBJ1-2; no firm D call. The CDR3 has 14 residues. Germline V gene data show CDR1 as MNHEY and CDR2 as SMNVEV (reference sequence). Trimming stripped 6 bases from V and 4 bases from J, with 15 bases between. The CDR3 reads CASREVGMGYGYTF. CDR3 DNA sequence: TGTGCCAGCAGAGAGGTCGGGATGGGCTATGGCTACACCTTC.

The chain employs TRBV14 and TRBJ2-1; D call uncertain. Germline assignment: CDR1 SGHDN and CDR2 FVKESK. V lost 1 base and J 4 bases, leaving 8 bases between the germline ends. CDR3 size: 14 residues. The CDR3, as DNA: TGTGCCAGCAGCCAAGCGAGCCAGTACAATGAGCAGTTCTTC. Translation: CASSQASQYNEQFF. The whole variable domain, filled in from reference TRBV14 and TRBJ2-1, reads EAGVTQFPSHSVIEKGQTVTLRCDPISGHDNLYWYRRVMGKEIKFLLHFVKESKQDESGMPNNRFLAERTGGTYSTLKVQPAELEDSGVYFCASSQASQYNEQFFGPGTRLTVL.

The chain couples TRBV6-5 to TRBJ2-1; 9 bases fit TRBD1. V lost 6 bases to trimming and J lost 8 bases; unmatched junction nucleotides: 2. The germline V gene encodes CDR1 MNHEY and CDR2 SVGAGI. The CDR3 sequence is 12 residues long. The CDR3 loop is CASSRTGDEQFF. The CDR3 DNA reads TGTGCCAGCAGCCGGACAGGGGATGAGCAGTTCTTC.

CDR3 DNA: TGTGCCAGCAGCATCTCCGGCGGGCTTACGACCTACGAGCAGTACTTC. Translation: CASSISGGLTTYEQYF. This chain connects TRBV7-8 to TRBJ2-7; D may be TRBD2 (5 bases). This CDR3 region has 16 residues. Germline CDR1 SGHVS, CDR2 FQNEAQ. The V gene lost 5 bases and the J gene lost 2 bases, with 19 bases spanning the gap.

The CDR3 DNA reads as TGTGCCAGCAGCTTAGAGGATTCTAGCCGAGAGACCCAGTACTTC. Translated, it gives CASSLEDSSRETQYF. The genes are TRBV11-2 and TRBJ2-5; perhaps TRBD2 as D (5 bases). Looked up from germline, CDR1 is SGHAT and CDR2 is FQNNGV. V lost 0 bases and J lost 4, with 12 bases in between. The CDR3 is 15 residues long.

This clone was seen a few times. This rearrangement joins TRBV18 to TRBJ2-1; D remains unclear. The V and J ends lost 6 bases and 9 bases respectively, with 21 bases between them. Germline V lookup: CDR1 KGHSH, CDR2 LQKENI. CDR3 length: 15 amino acids. The CDR3 bases are TGTGCCAGCTCCCCCTCCCTAGGGAACTTGGGTGAGCAGTTCTTC. This codes for CASSPSLGNLGEQFF.

The rearrangement uses TRBV4-3 and TRBJ1-3; D uncertain. The V and J ends lost 2 bases and 0 bases respectively, with 14 bases between them. The CDR3 runs to 17 residues. Per germline, CDR1 LGHNA and CDR2 YSLEER. In DNA form, the CDR3 reads TGCGCCAGCAGCCAAATTCTCGGGCAGGCCTCTGGAAACACCATATATTTT. It codes for CASSQILGQASGNTIYF.

This clone was seen only a few times. This chain links TRBV4-3 with TRBJ1-3, with D unresolved. V was trimmed by 4 bases and J by 2 bases, leaving 9 bases between them. The CDR3 is 14 amino acids. Germline V lookup: CDR1 LGHNA, CDR2 YSLEER. The CDR3 DNA reads as TGCGCCAGCAGCCCGCAAGGAGCTGGAAACACCATATATTTT. This sequence encodes CASSPQGAGNTIYF.

The chain links TRBV7-9 to TRBJ2-4; D remains ambiguous. The CDR3 is 14 amino acids. Germline CDR1 SEHNR, CDR2 FQNEAQ (reference sequence). V was pared by 2 bases and J by 0 bases, with 5 bases between. This CDR3 is CASSLTGAKNIQYF. CDR3 sequence (DNA): TGTGCCAGCAGCTTAACTGGAGCCAAAAACATTCAGTACTTC.

For the CDR3, the DNA is TGTGCCAGCAGTGAGTACAGGGAAGATCAGCCCCAGCATTTT. The encoded protein is CASSEYREDQPQHF. The chain has TRBV6-1 and TRBJ1-5; D is possibly TRBD1 (6 bases). Germline CDR1 is MNHNS and CDR2 is SASEGT. The CDR3 runs to 14 residues. The germline V and J ends were trimmed by 3 bases and 5 bases, with 11 bases remaining between them.

The rearrangement uses TRBV7-2 and TRBJ2-5; D not resolved. Trimming pared 1 base from V and 5 bases from J, leaving 8 bases between. CDR1 is SGHTA, CDR2 FQGNSA, per germline. The CDR3 spans 13 residues. The CDR3 loop reads CASSLGFRETQYF. CDR3 DNA sequence: TGTGCCAGCAGCTTAGGGTTTCGGGAGACCCAGTACTTC.

The table lists this clone with a count of one. CDR3 loop: CASRPQLANTGELFF. The CDR3 DNA is TGTGCCAGCAGGCCACAACTAGCAAACACCGGGGAGCTGTTTTTT. The V gene is TRBV3-1 (or the pseudogene TRBV3-2), the J gene TRBJ2-2, with a tentative D call TRBD2 (6 bases). Looked up from germline, CDR1 is LGHDT and CDR2 is YNNKEL (reference sequence). The CDR3 runs to 15 residues. Trimming pared 6 bases from V and 2 bases from J, leaving 13 bases between.

This clone showed up just once. This chain connects TRBV7-8 to TRBJ2-2; D unresolved. The germline V gene encodes CDR1 SGHVS and CDR2 FQNEAQ. The CDR3 covers 11 residues. V shed 6 bases and J shed 8 bases, with 7 bases lying between them. The CDR3 loop reads CASRDGGELFF. The DNA of the CDR3 is TGTGCCAGCAGGGATGGGGGGGAGCTGTTTTTT.

This clone was picked up one time. The V gene is TRBV5-1, the J gene TRBJ1-5; D gene unclear. Per the germline V gene, CDR1 is SGHRS and CDR2 is YFSETQ. This CDR3 has 15 amino acids. Between the trimmed V and J ends, which lost 1 base and 1 base, there was a span of 9 bases. CDR3 sequence (DNA): TGCGCCAGCAGCTTGAGCGGGGAGAGCAATCAGCCCCAGCATTTT. Its translation: CASSLSGESNQPQHF.

The chain combines TRBV7-2 with TRBJ2-5, with unresolved D. The V end was cut by 5 bases, the J end by 0 bases, with 16 bases between. Germline CDR1 and CDR2: SGHTA and FQGNSA. The CDR3 extends over 16 amino acids. CDR3 nucleotide sequence: TGTGCCAGCAGCCTCCCCCGCCGGGCCCACCAAGAGACCCAGTACTTC. Amino acids: CASSLPRRAHQETQYF.

The chain couples TRBV11-2 to TRBJ2-5, with 8 bases identical to TRBD2. Per the germline V gene, CDR1 is SGHAT and CDR2 is FQNNGV. V lost 0 bases to trimming and J lost 4 bases; unmatched junction nucleotides: 4. CDR3 size: 15 residues. This CDR3 is CASSLDGGAGETQYF. The CDR3 DNA reads TGTGCCAGCAGCTTAGACGGGGGGGCCGGAGAGACCCAGTACTTC.

This chain connects TRBV28 to TRBJ2-2; 7 bases fit TRBD2. V was pared by 5 bases and J by 4 bases, with 7 bases of the junction left unmatched. CDR1 is MDHEN and CDR2 is SYDVKM in the germline V gene. The CDR3 is 15 residues long. The DNA of the CDR3 is TGTGCCAGCAGTCCCCCGTGGGGGGGCACCGGGGAGCTGTTTTTT. Its protein is CASSPPWGGTGELFF.

The rearrangement joins TRBV4-3 to TRBJ1-4; 10 bases are a match to TRBD1. Losses at the gene ends were 4 bases for V and 3 bases for J; bases not matched to a gene: 5. Germline CDR1 and CDR2: LGHNA and YSLEER. CDR3 size: 16 residues. The CDR3 reads CASSRDRGSANEKLFF. CDR3 bases: TGCGCCAGCAGCCGGGACAGGGGTTCGGCTAATGAAAAACTGTTTTTT.

The rearrangement links TRBV18 to TRBJ2-5; TRBD2 agrees at 13 bases. Germline CDR1 KGHSH, CDR2 LQKENI. CDR3 length: 15 amino acids. The V and J ends lost 3 bases and 3 bases, in that order; junction bases with no gene match: 1. CDR3 DNA: TGTGCCAGCTCACCCGGGACTAGCGGGGAAGAGACCCAGTACTTC. Its protein is CASSPGTSGEETQYF.

This chain links TRBV4-3 with TRBJ1-4, with D possibly TRBD1 on 5 matching bases. V was clipped by 4 bases and J by 5 bases, with 17 bases between them. This CDR3 is 16 amino acids long. Germline assignment: CDR1 LGHNA and CDR2 YSLEER. The CDR3 loop is CASSRLLGGQNEKLFF. In DNA form, the CDR3 reads TGCGCCAGCAGCCGTCTTCTGGGGGGTCAGAATGAAAAACTGTTTTTT.

The rearrangement joins TRBV7-6 to TRBJ1-1, with 10 bases identical to TRBD1. V was clipped by 0 bases and J by 4 bases; unmatched bases: 5. This CDR3 is built from 16 residues. Germline V gene lookup returns CDR1 SGHVS and CDR2 FNYEAQ. In DNA, the CDR3 is TGTGCCAGCAGCTTAGCAGGGACAGGGGCTGGCACTGAAGCTTTCTTT. Protein product: CASSLAGTGAGTEAFF.

This chain uses TRBV2 with TRBJ2-5; TRBD1 might be the D (7 bases). Germline CDR1 reads SNHLY; CDR2 reads FYNNEI. V lost 8 bases, J lost 2 bases, and 15 bases lay in between. This CDR3 has 14 residues. CDR3 in amino acids: CASGGTDVQETQYF. CDR3 nucleotide sequence: TGTGCCAGCGGAGGGACAGACGTTCAAGAGACCCAGTACTTC.

The V gene is TRBV6-5, the J gene TRBJ2-2; D remains ambiguous. The V end was cut by 7 bases, the J end by 5 bases, with 14 bases between. Germline V gene sequence: CDR1 MNHEY, CDR2 SVGAGI. The CDR3 is made up of 14 amino acids. DNA for the CDR3: TGTGCCAGCACCATTTACCAAGGGACCGGGGAGCTGTTTTTT. Translating gives CASTIYQGTGELFF.

The chain employs TRBV19 and TRBJ1-5; D uncertain. V was pared by 4 bases and J by 0 bases, with 4 bases between. The length of the CDR3 is 13 residues. In germline, CDR1 is LNHDA, CDR2 SQIVND (reference sequence). The CDR3 protein is CASSRGSNQPQHF. The CDR3 DNA reads as TGTGCCAGTAGTAGAGGTAGCAATCAGCCCCAGCATTTT.

The chain joins TRBV19 to TRBJ2-1; 15 bases map to TRBD2. This CDR3 region has 16 residues. The germline gives CDR1 LNHDA, CDR2 SQIVND (reference sequence). Trimming removed 2 bases from V and 9 bases from J; junction bases left unmatched: 5. The CDR3 loop is CASSIRTSGGAGEQFF. The CDR3 DNA is TGTGCCAGTAGTATAAGGACTAGCGGGGGGGCCGGTGAGCAGTTCTTC.

The genes are TRBV11-2 and TRBJ1-2, with TRBD1 matching 10 bases. V trimming: 7 bases; J trimming: 4 bases; junction bases outside the gene matches: 6. The CDR3 spans 14 residues. The germline CDR1 and CDR2 sequences are SGHAT and FQNNGV. CDR3 in DNA: TGTGCCAGCATGGGGACAGGGGCGCTCTATGGCTACACCTTC. Translating it yields CASMGTGALYGYTF.